The 15 T cell receptor beta chains given below trace back to one sample, sequenced in a study of T-cell memory formation after mild COVID-19. TCRdb called the 5' RACE reads again in MiXCR, with one record for every CDR3 protein. Among about 180,000 distinct CDR3 sequences listed, under 20% were seen once. What was sequenced was PBMCs or a T cell subset sorted from them (not recorded which). These receptor sequences come from an adult woman who had mild COVID-19 (a few samples of this study predate the infection). Cell type and time point are not known.

The rearrangement joins TRBV14 to TRBJ1-4, with 10 bases lining up with TRBD1. Germline loops: CDR1 SGHDN, CDR2 FVKESK. After removal of 4 bases from V and 2 bases from J, the junction contained 7 bases not matched to a gene. The CDR3 runs to 17 residues. The CDR3 sequence: CASSRPGQGYTNEKLFF. The CDR3 DNA sequence: TGTGCCAGCAGCCGCCCGGGACAGGGGTACACTAATGAAAAACTGTTTTTT.

The chain uses TRBV5-6 and TRBJ2-7; D call uncertain. The CDR3 has 13 residues. The germline CDR1 and CDR2 sequences are SGHDT and YYEEEE. V was cut by 1 base and J by 0 bases, with 5 bases left in between. CDR3 DNA: TGTGCCAGCAGCTTGCCAATCTCCTACGAGCAGTACTTC. Protein product: CASSLPISYEQYF.

This chain connects TRBV12-3 or TRBV12-4 to TRBJ2-7; TRBD1 agrees at 7 bases. The junction had 4 bases not matched to a gene; V was cut back by 5 bases and J by 0 bases. The CDR3 runs to 14 residues. The CDR3, as DNA: TGTGCCAGCAGTCCCGGGACAGTCTCCTACGAGCAGTACTTC. Amino acid sequence: CASSPGTVSYEQYF.

This clonotype came up a few times. This chain uses TRBV12-3 or TRBV12-4 with TRBJ1-2; TRBD1 might be the D (5 bases). Deletions cut 5 bases from V and 4 bases from J, with 11 bases between. The CDR3 has 13 amino acids. This CDR3 reads CASSTPTVYGYTF. DNA of the CDR3: TGTGCCAGCAGTACACCGACAGTCTATGGCTACACCTTC.

The V call is TRBV12-3 or TRBV12-4, the J call TRBJ2-2, with 8 bases identical to TRBD2. V gave up 6 bases and J gave up 2 bases; unmatched junction bases: 5. The CDR3 extends over 15 amino acids. CDR3 bases: TGTGCCAGCAGGGCCGGGACTAGTAACACCGGGGAGCTGTTTTTT. Translating it yields CASRAGTSNTGELFF.

This chain links TRBV12-3 or TRBV12-4 with TRBJ1-3, with no clear D. The V gene lost 3 bases and the J gene lost 5 bases, with 8 bases spanning the gap. The length of the CDR3 is 13 residues. The CDR3 DNA is TGTGCCAGCAGTTTGCAAAGGCGAAACACCATATATTTT. Its protein is CASSLQRRNTIYF.

This clonotype was counted only a few times. V and J are TRBV7-8 and TRBJ2-1; tentatively, D is TRBD2 (6 bases). V was pared by 0 bases and J by 4 bases, with 10 bases between. The CDR3 is 15 residues long. Germline CDR1 reads SGHVS; CDR2 reads FQNEAQ. Here the CDR3 reads CASSLAGGEYNEQFF. The CDR3 DNA reads TGTGCCAGCAGCTTAGCGGGCGGGGAATACAATGAGCAGTTCTTC.

In its sample, this clonotype was seen a few times. V and J are TRBV15 and TRBJ2-1; the match to TRBD2 covers 8 bases. This CDR3 is built from 15 residues. The V and J ends lost 2 bases and 7 bases, in that order; junction bases with no gene match: 7. CDR1 is LNHNV and CDR2 is YYDKDF in the germline V gene (reference sequence). The CDR3 sequence is CATSRQLAVGNEQFF. The CDR3, as DNA: TGTGCCACCAGCAGACAACTAGCGGTAGGGAATGAGCAGTTCTTC.

Only a few counts were recorded for this clonotype. The rearrangement links TRBV21-1 to TRBJ1-5; TRBD1, the D gene given by the table, was not confirmed from the DNA. TRBV21-1 is termed a pseudogene. This CDR3 spans 22 amino acids. The CDR3 region is CASSKGRFPIQGAHMSNQPQHF. CDR3 coding DNA: TGTGCCAGCAGCAAAGGCAGATTCCCTATTCAGGGTGCCCATATGAGCAATCAGCCCCAGCATTTT.

This clonotype has only a few counts. The chain links TRBV7-2 to TRBJ2-7, with D tentatively TRBD1 or TRBD2 (5 bases each). V shed 4 bases and J shed 0 bases, with 10 bases lying between them. The CDR3 has 14 amino acids. Per the germline V gene, CDR1 is SGHTA and CDR2 is FQGNSA. The CDR3 DNA sequence: TGTGCCAGCAGCTACCGGGACCACTCCTACGAGCAGTACTTC. Its translation: CASSYRDHSYEQYF.

This clonotype has more than one count but fewer than ten. The rearrangement joins TRBV3-1 to TRBJ2-3, with 7 bases that match TRBD1. This CDR3 comprises 15 residues. V dropped 4 bases and J dropped 4; count of bases not matched to a gene: 8. Germline CDR1 and CDR2: LGHDT and YNNKEL (reference sequence). CDR3 protein: CASSPRQGVSDTQYF. The CDR3 DNA reads TGTGCCAGCAGCCCCCGACAGGGTGTGTCAGATACGCAGTATTTT.

The CDR3 sequence is CASSYGCPNQPQHF. The CDR3 nucleotides read TGTGCCAGCAGCTACGGGTGTCCTAACCAGCCCCAGCATTTT. The chain employs TRBV5-4 and TRBJ1-5; D gene ambiguous. From germline, CDR1 is SGHNT and CDR2 YYREEE (reference sequence). The V end was cut by 3 bases, the J end by 7 bases, with 14 bases between. The CDR3 has 14 residues.

The chain joins TRBV6-2 or TRBV6-3 to TRBJ1-2; D call uncertain. Germline values: CDR1 MNHEY, CDR2 SVGEGT. This CDR3 is built from 12 residues. V shed 2 bases and J shed 7 bases, with 8 bases lying between them. CDR3 nucleotides: TGTGCCAGCAGTTACGGAGGCGGTGGCTACACCTTC. Translation gives CASSYGGGGYTF.

This clonotype was counted a few times. In DNA, the CDR3 is TGTGCCAGCCAGGGGGGCCCCGAAAAGGCCAAAAACATTCAGTACTTC. Amino acids: CASQGGPEKAKNIQYF. The chain combines TRBV18 with TRBJ2-4; TRBD1 might be the D (7 bases). The V gene lost 8 bases and the J gene lost 1 base, with 18 bases spanning the gap. The CDR3 loop spans 16 amino acids. Germline lookup yields CDR1 KGHSH and CDR2 LQKENI.

This chain uses TRBV9 with TRBJ2-2; perhaps TRBD2 as D (6 bases). CDR1 is SGDLS and CDR2 is YYNGEE in the germline V gene. This CDR3 has 16 residues. Deletions cut 2 bases from V and 2 bases from J, with 13 bases between. The CDR3 bases are TGTGCCAGCAGCGTTGTCCGGGGGACCAACACCGGGGAGCTGTTTTTT. This encodes CASSVVRGTNTGELFF.